The 8 T cell receptor beta chains below come from one sample, sequenced in a study of blood T cell repertoires in COVID-19. The table came from immunoSEQ multiplex PCR; TCRdb's copy has only in-frame clones and leaves some out. Counted here are 310,000 or so clones, 80% to 90% occurring once; the ten biggest clones make up around 10%. The material sequenced was peripheral blood. The receptor source for this set is a man aged 30 to 45 with COVID-19, enrolled during active disease.

This chain joins TRBV18 and TRBJ2-5, with 9 bases that match TRBD1. The ends lost 3 bases at V and 4 bases at J; junction bases unmatched: 6. The germline V gene has CDR1 KGHSH and CDR2 LQKENI. There are 15 residues in the CDR3. CDR3 amino acids: CASSPRTGEGETQYF. In nucleotides, the CDR3 is TGTGCCAGCTCACCCAGGACAGGGGAAGGAGAGACCCAGTACTTC.

V gene TRBV14 combines with J gene TRBJ2-3, with TRBD1 matching over 9 bases. The CDR3 totals 17 residues. Germline lookup yields CDR1 SGHDN and CDR2 FVKESK. Trimming cost V 2 bases and J 3 bases; bases outside gene matches: 9. The CDR3: CASSQTRGTGQTDTQYF. DNA for the CDR3: TGTGCCAGCAGCCAAACCCGAGGGACAGGGCAGACAGATACGCAGTATTTT.

The rearrangement links TRBV28 to TRBJ2-7, with D unresolved. The CDR3 loop spans 14 amino acids. Germline V gives CDR1 MDHEN, CDR2 SYDVKM. The V gene lost 5 bases and the J gene lost 3 bases, with 14 bases spanning the gap. CDR3 sequence reads: CASSLPGLHYEQYF. Here the CDR3 DNA reads TGTGCCAGCAGTCTGCCCGGTTTGCACTACGAGCAGTACTTC.

CDR3 coding DNA: TGCAGTGCTAGTTTCCAGGGGGGCTACGAGCAGTACTTC. Amino acid sequence: CSASFQGGYEQYF. This chain connects TRBV20-1 to TRBJ2-7, with D possibly being TRBD1 (7 bases). The CDR3 is made up of 13 amino acids. Per the germline V gene, CDR1 is DFQATT and CDR2 is SNEGSKA (reference sequence). V lost 3 bases and J 3 bases, leaving 12 bases between the germline ends.

The gene calls are TRBV4-2 and TRBJ2-7; D possibly corresponds to TRBD1 (5 bases). This CDR3 has 13 residues. The V gene lost 2 bases and the J gene lost 6 bases, with 11 bases spanning the gap. CDR1 LGHNA and CDR2 YNFKEQ come from the germline V gene. The DNA of the CDR3 is TGTGCCAGCAGCCAAATGGGGCTGACCGAGCAGTACTTC. Translated: CASSQMGLTEQYF.

J is TRBJ1-5 and V is TRBV2; no clear D gene. Trimming left V 5 bases short and J 7 bases short, with 12 bases between. Germline lookup yields CDR1 SNHLY and CDR2 FYNNEI. This CDR3 has 13 amino acids. CDR3 sequence (DNA): TGTGCCAGCAGTTCAGGTCAAAGCCAGCCCCAGCATTTT. As protein: CASSSGQSQPQHF.

Details on this clone: Likely a read error: the CDR3 ends without its conserved phenylalanine or tryptophan. The chain recombines TRBV28 with TRBJ2-4; D remains unclear. V was trimmed by 5 bases and J by 0 bases, leaving 11 bases between them. This CDR3 comprises 15 residues. From germline, CDR1 is MDHEN and CDR2 SYDVKM. CDR3: CASSPPTLAKNIQYL. DNA of the CDR3: TGTGCCAGCAGTCCTCCCACCTTAGCCAAAAACATTCAGTACCTC.

V usage is TRBV7-3 and J usage is TRBJ2-5; D not resolved. Germline CDR1 and CDR2: SGHTA and FQGTGA. The CDR3 totals 14 residues. With 0 bases removed from V and 4 bases from J, the gap between germline ends came to 9 bases. The CDR3 protein is CASSLTNYAETQYF. The CDR3 coding sequence is TGTGCCAGCAGCTTAACGAACTACGCAGAGACCCAGTACTTC.